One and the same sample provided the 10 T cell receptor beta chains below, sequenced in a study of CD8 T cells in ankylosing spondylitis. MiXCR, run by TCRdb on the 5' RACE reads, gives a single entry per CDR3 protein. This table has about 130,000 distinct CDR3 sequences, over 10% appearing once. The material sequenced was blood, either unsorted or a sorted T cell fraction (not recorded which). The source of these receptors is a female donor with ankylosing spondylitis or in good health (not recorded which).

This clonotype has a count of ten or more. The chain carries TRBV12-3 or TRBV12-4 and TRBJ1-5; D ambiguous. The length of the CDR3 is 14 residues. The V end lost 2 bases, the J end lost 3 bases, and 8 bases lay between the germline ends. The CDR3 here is CASSLQAYNQPQHF. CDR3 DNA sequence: TGTGCCAGCAGTTTACAGGCGTACAATCAGCCCCAGCATTTT.

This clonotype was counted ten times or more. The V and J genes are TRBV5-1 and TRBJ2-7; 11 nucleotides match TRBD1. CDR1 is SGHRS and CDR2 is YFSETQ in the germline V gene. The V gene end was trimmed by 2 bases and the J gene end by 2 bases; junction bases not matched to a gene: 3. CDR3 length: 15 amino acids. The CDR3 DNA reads TGCGCCAGCAGCTTTCCGGGACAGGGGGCCTACGAGCAGTACTTC. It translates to CASSFPGQGAYEQYF.

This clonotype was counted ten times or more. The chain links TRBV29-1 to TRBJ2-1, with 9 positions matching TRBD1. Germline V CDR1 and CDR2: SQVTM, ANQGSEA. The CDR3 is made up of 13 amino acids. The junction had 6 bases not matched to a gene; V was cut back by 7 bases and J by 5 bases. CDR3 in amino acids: CSGSGTGNNEQFF. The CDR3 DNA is TGCAGCGGGAGCGGGACAGGGAACAATGAGCAGTTCTTC.

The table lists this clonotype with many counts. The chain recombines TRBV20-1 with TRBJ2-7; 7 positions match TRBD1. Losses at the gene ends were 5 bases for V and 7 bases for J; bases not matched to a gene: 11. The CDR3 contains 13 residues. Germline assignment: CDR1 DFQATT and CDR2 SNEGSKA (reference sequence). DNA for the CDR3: TGCAGTGCTCCTCGACAGGGAGCTAATGAGCAGTACTTC. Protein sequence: CSAPRQGANEQYF.

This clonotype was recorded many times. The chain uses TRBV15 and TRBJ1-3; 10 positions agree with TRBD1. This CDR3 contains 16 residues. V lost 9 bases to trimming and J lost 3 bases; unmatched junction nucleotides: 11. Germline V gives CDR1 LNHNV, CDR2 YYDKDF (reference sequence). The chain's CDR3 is CATSRDRGTGGNTIYF. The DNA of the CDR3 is TGTGCCACTTCCCGGGACAGGGGCACGGGTGGAAACACCATATATTTT.

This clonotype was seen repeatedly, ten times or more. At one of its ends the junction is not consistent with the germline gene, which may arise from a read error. CDR3 residues: CASTLSLVSYNEQFF. CDR3 nucleotide sequence: TGTGCCAGCACCTTAAGCTTAGTATCCTACAATGAGCAGTTCTTC. This chain uses TRBV7-2 with TRBJ2-1; D unclear. The V gene's germline CDR1 is SGHTA and CDR2 FQGNSA. The CDR3 covers 15 residues.

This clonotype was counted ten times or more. The CDR3 DNA reads TGTGCCAGCAGTTTGGGTCTGGGAAGCTCCTACAATGAGCAGTTCTTC. It translates to CASSLGLGSSYNEQFF. The chain is built from TRBV12-3 or TRBV12-4 and TRBJ2-1; D remains ambiguous. This CDR3 is 16 amino acids long. Trimming pared 3 bases from V and 0 bases from J, leaving 12 bases between.

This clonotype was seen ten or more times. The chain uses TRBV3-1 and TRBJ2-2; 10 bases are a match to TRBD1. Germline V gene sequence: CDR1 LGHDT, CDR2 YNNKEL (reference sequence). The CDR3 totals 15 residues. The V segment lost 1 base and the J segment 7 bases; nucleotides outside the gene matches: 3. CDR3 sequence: CASSQGDRGHGELFF. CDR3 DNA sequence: TGTGCCAGCAGCCAAGGGGACAGGGGTCACGGGGAGCTGTTTTTT. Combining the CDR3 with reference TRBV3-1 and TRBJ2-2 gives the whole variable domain DTAVSQTPKYLVTQMGNDKSIKCEQNLGHDTMYWYKQDSKKFLKIMFSYNNKELIINETVPNRFSPKSPDKAHLNLHINSLELGDSAVYFCASSQGDRGHGELFFGEGSRLTVL.

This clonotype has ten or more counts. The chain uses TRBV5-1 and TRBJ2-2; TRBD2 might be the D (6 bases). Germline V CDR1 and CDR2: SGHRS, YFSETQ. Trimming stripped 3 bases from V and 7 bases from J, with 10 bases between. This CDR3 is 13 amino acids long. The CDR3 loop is CASSYQGGGELFF. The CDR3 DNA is TGCGCCAGCAGCTACCAGGGAGGCGGGGAGCTGTTTTTT. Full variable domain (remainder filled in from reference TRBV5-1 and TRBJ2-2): KAGVTQTPRYLIKTRGQQVTLSCSPISGHRSVSWYQQTPGQGLQFLFEYFSETQRNKGNFPGRFSGRQFSNSRSEMNVSTLELGDSALYLCASSYQGGGELFFGEGSRLTVL.

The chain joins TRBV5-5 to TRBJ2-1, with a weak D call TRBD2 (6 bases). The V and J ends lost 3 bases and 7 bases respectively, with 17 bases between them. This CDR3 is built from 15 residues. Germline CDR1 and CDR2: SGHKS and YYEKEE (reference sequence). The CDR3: CASSWEDLDINEQFF. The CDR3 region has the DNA TGTGCCAGCAGCTGGGAGGACTTGGACATAAATGAGCAGTTCTTC.